The entry below gives a single T cell receptor (beta chain) sequence along with its context. In the original analysis: Amplification of reference gene primers was used by the study to estimate nucleated cell counts. Only in-frame clones appear in the TCRdb table, and some are missing; sequencing was by immunoSEQ multiplex PCR. Clone size and V and J calls were adopted from that table, with D and trimming inferred from the DNA. This table has about 80,000 clones, 70% to 80% appearing once. These data are taken from a study of blood T cell repertoires in COVID-19. For the study at large: Some COVID-19 samples were acute and others convalescent; all came from the United States, Italy and Spain. T cells, B-cell-depleted T cells, or PBMCs supplied cDNA or gDNA.

Trimming cost V 5 bases and J 1 base; bases outside gene matches: 4. The CDR3 runs to 13 residues. The germline V gene encodes CDR1 GTSNPN and CDR2 SVGIG (reference sequence). The sequence came from a man between 65 and 85 years old with active or convalescent COVID-19. The sample was peripheral blood. The chain has TRBV30 and TRBJ2-5; 7 bases align to TRBD1. The CDR3 DNA reads as TGTGCCTGGGGCGGACAGGTCCAAGAGACCCAGTACTTC. It yields the protein CAWGGQVQETQYF. The complete variable domain, with remaining parts taken from reference TRBV30 and TRBJ2-5, reads SQTIHQWPATLVQPVGSPLSLECTVEGTSNPNLYWYRQAAGRGLQLLFYSVGIGQISSEVPQNLSASRPQDRQFILSSKKLLLSDSGFYLCAWGGQVQETQYFGPGTRLLVL.